The following is a T cell receptor beta chain sequence with its context. Its matching antigen is unknown. Profiled with immunoSEQ multiplex PCR; TCRdb holds only in-frame clones, not every one. The sample shows some 130,000 clones, roughly 91% of them seen only once. The V gene's germline CDR1 is MGHRA and CDR2 YSYEKL. This CDR3 has 15 residues. V was clipped by 0 bases and J by 8 bases, with 16 bases between them. This record comes from a study of T cell responses to AZD1222 COVID-19 vaccine. The study's findings and limits: White British donors predominated, females outnumbered males, and clonal diversity was possibly underestimated. Regions 160-218 and 743-854 dominated among vaccine-associated CD4 TCRs spanning spike. Elevations in Spike-specific TCR breadth and depth followed administration of two AZD1222 doses. It was only after the peak T cell response that any repertoires were sampled.

The chain recombines TRBV4-1 with TRBJ1-2; the D gene is possibly TRBD1 (5 bases). This TCR came from an adult who received the AZD1222 COVID-19 vaccine. The sample was peripheral blood, taken 28 days after the second AZD1222 dose. The CDR3 reads CASSQDRARARGYTF. CDR3 DNA sequence: TGCGCCAGCAGCCAAGATCGAGCCAGGGCGAGAGGCTACACCTTC.